These T cell receptor beta chains were read from a single sample in a study of human T cells and chemical hapten exposure. TCRdb itself ran the RACE reads through MiXCR, one entry per CDR3 protein. The sample yields 120,000 to 150,000 distinct CDR3 sequences, approximately 10% seen once. The sequences come from whole blood, collected in connection with sensitization to the hapten diphenylcyclopropenone (DPC). These receptor sequences come from a woman between 50 and 59 years old with alopecia areata. Some clones in this sample may be carry-over from other donors' samples. Both conserved end residues are part of each CDR3. D genes are given only for firm matches. Rows may omit the clone size; those that give it use once, few, many or a size class.

TRBJ2-2,TRBV5-5,few,.,CASSLLVEIGELFF,TGTGCCAGCAGCTTGCTGGTGGAAATCGGGGAGCTGTTTTTT
TRBJ2-2,TRBV7-9,many,TRBD1,CASRIGTGDTGELFF,TGTGCCAGCAGGATTGGGACAGGGGACACCGGGGAGCTGTTTTTT
TRBJ1-5,TRBV20-1,few,TRBD1,CSASNPGQGNQPQHF,TGCAGTGCTAGCAACCCGGGACAGGGCAATCAGCCCCAGCATTTT
TRBJ1-5,TRBV27,.,.,CASSPRESNQPQHF,TGTGCCAGCAGCCCGCGGGAAAGCAATCAGCCCCAGCATTTT
TRBJ2-1,TRBV6-1,many,TRBD2,CASSEAHASSGQSSYNEQFF,TGTGCCAGCAGTGAAGCGCACGCCTCTAGCGGGCAGAGCTCCTACAATGAGCAGTTCTTC
TRBJ2-2,TRBV11-2,many,.,CASSLVGTAGELFF,TGTGCCAGCAGCTTAGTCGGAACCGCCGGGGAGCTGTTTTTT
TRBJ2-7,TRBV5-6,few,TRBD2,CASSLGLADTYEQYF,TGTGCCAGCAGCTTGGGACTAGCAGACACCTACGAGCAGTACTTC
TRBJ2-2,TRBV28,many,.,CASSLLGGAGELFF,TGTGCCAGCAGTTTATTAGGGGGGGCCGGGGAGCTGTTTTTT
TRBJ1-1,TRBV7-8,.,.,CASSLRGGRLNTEAFF,TGTGCCAGCAGCCTAAGGGGAGGGCGCCTGAACACTGAAGCTTTCTTT
TRBJ2-1,TRBV7-8,many,.,CASSLAPSAYNEQFF,TGTGCCAGCAGCTTAGCGCCTAGCGCCTACAATGAGCAGTTCTTC
TRBJ1-2,TRBV6-5,.,TRBD1,CASSPGAGGVYGYTF,TGTGCCAGCAGTCCCGGGGCAGGGGGCGTCTATGGCTACACCTTC
TRBJ2-5,TRBV12-3/TRBV12-4,many,TRBD2,CASSLAGLAGGGETQYF,TGTGCCAGCAGTTTAGCGGGACTAGCGGGAGGTGGAGAGACCCAGTACTTC
TRBJ2-7,TRBV7-2,few,.,CASSLAVAVSYEQYF,TGTGCCAGCAGCTTAGCGGTAGCGGTCTCCTACGAGCAGTACTTC
TRBJ2-3,TRBV28,.,.,CASSFYGRTDTQYF,TGTGCCAGCAGTTTCTACGGGAGAACAGATACGCAGTATTTT
TRBJ1-1,TRBV18,many,TRBD1,CASSPGRDREAFF,TGTGCCAGCTCACCAGGAAGGGACAGGGAGGCTTTCTTT
TRBJ2-5,TRBV20-1,many,.,CSARSPGSYQETQYF,TGCAGTGCTAGATCTCCAGGGAGTTACCAGGAGACCCAGTACTTC
TRBJ2-3,TRBV29-1,many,TRBD1,CSVILPGTGDTQYF,TGCAGCGTTATTCTCCCGGGGACAGGAGATACGCAGTATTTT
TRBJ2-1,TRBV10-3,.,.,CAISESTDPTRQFF,TGTGCCATCAGTGAGTCTACGGACCCGACGCGGCAGTTCTTC
TRBJ2-3,TRBV12-3/TRBV12-4,.,.,CASRTSTDTQYF,TGTGCCAGCAGGACCAGCACAGATACGCAGTATTTT
TRBJ1-3,TRBV30,.,.,CAWSVRGGISGNTIYF,TGTGCCTGGAGTGTCCGAGGAGGGATCTCTGGAAACACCATATATTTT
TRBJ2-2,TRBV7-3,.,.,CASSATGANTGELFF,TGTGCCAGCAGCGCGACGGGGGCGAACACCGGGGAGCTGTTTTTT
TRBJ2-2,TRBV5-1,.,.,CASSLGRSRLAPGELFF,TGCGCCAGCAGCTTGGGGCGCAGCCGGCTAGCCCCCGGGGAGCTGTTTTTT
TRBJ2-3,TRBV5-1,few,.,CASSLAGHNTDTQYF,TGCGCCAGCAGCTTGGCCGGTCATAATACAGATACGCAGTATTTT
TRBJ1-1,TRBV10-3,.,.,CAISNTGGAFF,TGTGCCATCAGTAATACTGGCGGAGCTTTCTTT
TRBJ2-2,TRBV5-6,.,.,CASSSPTNTGELFF,TGTGCCAGCAGCTCACCTACGAACACCGGGGAGCTGTTTTTT
TRBJ2-5,TRBV7-6,.,.,CASSLRRAEGHGGETQYF,TGTGCCAGCAGCTTGAGGAGGGCGGAAGGGCATGGGGGGGAGACCCAGTACTTC
TRBJ2-3,TRBV19,many,.,CASSLRTVRTDTQYF,TGTGCCAGTAGTCTCAGGACTGTTCGCACAGATACGCAGTATTTT
TRBJ2-7,TRBV11-2,few,.,CASSSRARSYEQYF,TGTGCCAGCAGCTCCCGGGCCAGGAGCTACGAGCAGTACTTC
TRBJ1-4,TRBV12-5,few,.,CASGRQPENEKLFF,TGTGCTAGTGGTCGACAGCCCGAAAATGAAAAACTGTTTTTT
TRBJ2-3,TRBV18,many,TRBD2,CASSPSGTSGMATQYF,TGTGCCAGCTCACCGTCCGGGACTAGCGGGATGGCTACGCAGTATTTT
TRBJ2-7,TRBV3-1,.,.,CASSQGSSGQYF,TGTGCCAGCAGCCAAGGATCGAGTGGGCAGTACTTC
TRBJ2-7,TRBV7-9,.,.,CASSRVYEQYF,TGTGCCAGCAGCCGGGTGTACGAGCAGTACTTC
TRBJ2-7,TRBV12-3/TRBV12-4,many,TRBD2,CASTSGLAGGEQYF,TGTGCCAGCACCTCGGGACTAGCGGGAGGAGAGCAGTACTTC
TRBJ1-2,TRBV12-3/TRBV12-4,many,TRBD1,CASRATGTGTYGYTF,TGTGCCAGCAGGGCCACCGGGACAGGGACTTATGGCTACACCTTC
TRBJ2-7,TRBV27,few,.,CASSFAGLSYEQYF,TGTGCCAGCAGTTTCGCAGGGCTCTCCTACGAGCAGTACTTC
TRBJ2-7,TRBV4-3,few,TRBD1,CASSQAKDRASYEQYF,TGCGCCAGCAGCCAAGCTAAGGACAGGGCCTCCTACGAGCAGTACTTC
TRBJ2-3,TRBV6-5,many,.,CASNPGARDTQYF,TGTGCCAGCAACCCAGGGGCCAGGGATACGCAGTATTTT
TRBJ2-5,TRBV12-3/TRBV12-4,.,.,CASRLGTAPSETQYF,TGTGCCAGCAGGCTTGGGACGGCCCCGTCCGAGACCCAGTACTTC
TRBJ2-5,TRBV27,many,TRBD2,CASSFSGKETQYF,TGTGCCAGCAGTTTCAGCGGGAAAGAGACCCAGTACTTC
TRBJ2-7,TRBV30,.,.,CALSLRRSGHEQYF,TGTGCCTTAAGTCTTCGGCGTTCCGGTCACGAGCAGTACTTC
TRBJ1-4,TRBV20-1,many,TRBD1,CSATDRANEKLFF,TGCAGTGCCACGGACAGGGCTAATGAAAAACTGTTTTTT
TRBJ1-3,TRBV5-8,many,.,CASSLLPQNTIYF,TGTGCCAGCAGCTTGCTACCGCAAAACACCATATATTTT
TRBJ1-5,TRBV6-2/TRBV6-3,few,.,CATCDGVNQPQHF,TGTGCCACCTGTGACGGAGTCAATCAGCCCCAGCATTTT
TRBJ2-4,TRBV7-2,few,.,CASSLVPGPYDQYF,TGTGCCAGCAGCTTAGTTCCGGGGCCCTATGATCAGTACTTC
TRBJ1-4,TRBV24-1,.,.,CATSDPQATNEKLFF,TGTGCCACCAGTGATCCGCAAGCAACTAATGAAAAACTGTTTTTT
TRBJ1-5,TRBV27,few,.,CASSPTAADQPQHF,TGTGCCAGCAGTCCCACGGCCGCCGATCAGCCCCAGCATTTT
TRBJ2-3,TRBV5-6,.,.,CASSLAAGPSTDTQYF,TGTGCCAGCAGCTTGGCCGCGGGACCTAGCACAGATACGCAGTATTTT
TRBJ2-7,TRBV29-1,.,TRBD2,CSVVGRFAYEQYF,TGCAGCGTTGTCGGGAGGTTCGCCTACGAGCAGTACTTC
TRBJ1-1,TRBV20-1,.,TRBD1,CSAAQGATEAFF,TGCAGTGCTGCACAGGGGGCCACTGAAGCTTTCTTT
TRBJ1-1,TRBV6-5,.,TRBD1,CASSYSQGAGFAFF,TGTGCCAGCAGTTACTCACAGGGGGCAGGGTTCGCTTTCTTT
TRBJ2-4,TRBV29-1,.,.,CSVRVRGKNIQYF,TGCAGCGTGAGGGTGAGAGGCAAAAACATTCAGTACTTC